These 11 T cell receptor beta chains came from one sample sequenced in a study of T cells in Graves' hyperthyroidism and ophthalmopathy. RNA transcripts served as the template for amplifying TCR beta CDR3 regions. The HTBI primer set served for first-round RT-PCR of the TCR CDR3. One entry per CDR3 protein results from TCRdb running MiXCR on the multiplex PCR reads. The table lists under 350,000 distinct CDR3 sequences, around 15% of them singletons. Sequencing input: blood. The receptor set was obtained from a woman aged 40-49 years with Graves' ophthalmopathy.

This clonotype was detected a few times. The chain combines TRBV15 with TRBJ1-6, with no clear D. The CDR3 runs to 12 residues. The V gene lost 1 base and the J gene lost 6 bases, with 1 base spanning the gap. Germline CDR1 and CDR2: LNHNV and YYDKDF (reference sequence). This chain's CDR3 is CATSRANSPLHF. DNA of the CDR3: TGTGCCACCAGCAGAGCTAATTCACCCCTCCACTTT.

This clonotype was detected many times. J is TRBJ2-3 and V is TRBV29-1, with TRBD1 matching over 9 bases. J gave up 4 bases and V 6 bases, and 5 bases lay outside the gene matches. The CDR3 has 13 amino acids. CDR1 is SQVTM and CDR2 is ANQGSEA in the germline V gene. For the CDR3, the DNA is TGCAGCGTCGACAGGGGGTTGGCAGATACGCAGTATTTT. This translates into CSVDRGLADTQYF.

This clonotype was counted ten times or more. The chain links TRBV18 to TRBJ1-5, with a possible D match to TRBD1 (6 bases). The CDR3 length is 15 residues. Germline V CDR1 and CDR2: KGHSH, LQKENI. V gave up 2 bases and J gave up 3 bases, with 11 bases separating them. Here the CDR3 DNA reads TGTGCCAGCTCACCATTTGGACAGACCAATCAGCCCCAGCATTTT. As protein: CASSPFGQTNQPQHF. The whole variable domain, remainder taken from reference TRBV18 and TRBJ1-5, is NAGVMQNPRHLVRRRGQEARLRCSPMKGHSHVYWYRQLPEEGLKFMVYLQKENIIDESGMPKERFSAEFPKEGPSILRIQQVVRGDSAAYFCASSPFGQTNQPQHFGDGTRLSIL.

In this sample, this clonotype turned up many times. This rearrangement joins TRBV6-5 to TRBJ1-1; D is possibly TRBD1 (6 bases). Germline CDR1 MNHEY, CDR2 SVGAGI. V was cut by 1 base and J by 3 bases, with 18 bases left in between. There are 17 residues in the CDR3. In DNA, the CDR3 is TGTGCCAGCAGTTACTTAACCGGGACAAGAGGTGACACTGAAGCTTTCTTT. Translating gives CASSYLTGTRGDTEAFF.

A few counts support this clonotype. Just one base apart from a much larger clone, this may be a read error. The rearrangement uses TRBV11-1 and TRBJ2-2, with a possible D match to TRBD2 (6 bases). Germline-derived CDR1 and CDR2 are SGHAT and FQDESV (reference sequence). CDR3 size: 14 residues. The V and J ends lost 2 bases and 9 bases respectively, with 13 bases between them. The CDR3 DNA follows: TGTGCCAGCAGCTTACGGGGGAAAGGCAGGGAGCTGTTTTTT. Its translation: CASSLRGKGRELFF. Variable domain in full (rest from reference TRBV11-1 and TRBJ2-2): EAEVAQSPRYKITEKSQAVAFWCDPISGHATLYWYRQILGQGPELLVQFQDESVVDDSQLPKDRFSAERLKGVDSTLKIQPAELGDSAMYLCASSLRGKGRELFFGEGSRLTVL.

This clonotype was picked up many times. The chain couples TRBV27 to TRBJ1-1, with a weak D call TRBD1 (5 bases). This CDR3 has 16 amino acids. In germline, CDR1 is MNHEY, CDR2 SMNVEV (reference sequence). V was trimmed by 0 bases and J by 4 bases, leaving 15 bases between them. The CDR3 is CASSLSTGGVFTEAFF. The CDR3 DNA reads TGTGCCAGCAGTTTATCCACAGGAGGGGTGTTCACTGAAGCTTTCTTT.

V gene TRBV20-1 combines with J gene TRBJ2-3; the D is unclear. This CDR3 has 15 amino acids. The V and J ends lost 2 bases and 1 base respectively, with 13 bases between them. Germline CDR1 is DFQATT and CDR2 is SNEGSKA (reference sequence). The CDR3 DNA sequence: TGCAGTGCTAGAAACCGGGTGAGCGGCACAGATACGCAGTATTTT. Translating it yields CSARNRVSGTDTQYF.

This clonotype was counted ten times or more. The CDR3 loop is CSARDLKRGGDTQYF. CDR3 bases: TGCAGTGCTAGAGATCTGAAGCGGGGTGGAGATACGCAGTATTTT. The V gene is TRBV20-1, the J gene TRBJ2-3; 7 bases agree with TRBD2. The CDR3 contains 15 residues. Germline V gene data show CDR1 as DFQATT and CDR2 as SNEGSKA (reference sequence). Unmatched junction bases numbered 8, after V lost 0 bases and J lost 5 bases.

This clonotype has ten or more counts. The chain combines TRBV5-4 with TRBJ1-1; the D gene is possibly TRBD1 (6 bases). The length of the CDR3 is 13 residues. The germline gives CDR1 SGHNT, CDR2 YYREEE (reference sequence). V lost 3 bases to trimming and J lost 10 bases, with 16 bases between them. CDR3 protein: CASSSQGLSGAFF. The CDR3 DNA sequence: TGTGCCAGCAGCTCACAGGGACTAAGTGGAGCTTTCTTT.

This clonotype was recorded many times. The chain recombines TRBV7-9 with TRBJ2-7; 9 bases line up with TRBD1. Germline V gene lookup returns CDR1 SEHNR and CDR2 FQNEAQ (reference sequence). This CDR3 spans 13 amino acids. The V segment lost 7 bases and the J segment 6 bases; nucleotides outside the gene matches: 7. CDR3 in DNA: TGTGCCAGCACACCCGGGACAGGGATCGAGCAGTACTTC. Residues: CASTPGTGIEQYF.

The table lists this clonotype with many counts. The chain employs TRBV3-1 and TRBJ1-1; D remains ambiguous. CDR1 is LGHDT and CDR2 is YNNKEL in the germline V gene (reference sequence). The CDR3 consists of 13 residues. Trimming cost V 3 bases and J 2 bases, with 7 bases left between them. The DNA of the CDR3 is TGTGCCAGCAGCCACCCTAAAAACACTGAAGCTTTCTTT. It is translated as CASSHPKNTEAFF.